The clone carrying this T cell receptor beta chain was observed many times. Its target is unknown. CDR1 is SEHNR and CDR2 is FQNEAQ in the germline V gene (reference sequence). The CDR3 spans 16 residues. Trimming cost V 1 base and J 6 bases; bases outside gene matches: 7. Amplification of TCR beta CDR3 regions was performed using RNA transcripts as template. Researchers ran a first-round RT-PCR on the TCR CDR3 using the HTBI primer set. Each CDR3 protein is one row after TCRdb ran MiXCR on the multiplex PCR reads. This repertoire shows fewer than 650,000 distinct CDR3 sequences, about 15% found once; its top ten account for approximately 4.2%. These data originate in a study of T cells in Graves' hyperthyroidism and ophthalmopathy. For the study at large: Initial diagnosis, before any treatment, was when peripheral blood was collected.

Study outcomes and limitations: In simple terms, a model built on 13 V-J features told ophthalmopathy apart from stable hyperthyroidism. Blood samples included most of the expanded thyroid clonotypes exceeding 0.001.

Every diagnosis used clinical symptoms, serum thyroxine and TRAb, thyroid ultrasound and orbital computed tomography. This chain links TRBV7-9 with TRBJ2-7; 12 bases match TRBD2. This TCR was sampled from a woman aged 40 to 50 with Graves' ophthalmopathy. Input material: blood. Written as DNA, the CDR3 is TGTGCCAGCAGCTTAGGCCGACTAGCGGGAGCTCCCGAGCAGTACTTC. It codes for CASSLGRLAGAPEQYF. Using reference TRBV7-9 and TRBJ2-7 for the parts outside the CDR3, the full variable domain is DTGVSQNPRHKITKRGQNVTFRCDPISEHNRLYWYRQTLGQGPEFLTYFQNEAQLEKSRLLSDRFSAERPKGSFSTLEIQRTEQGDSAMYLCASSLGRLAGAPEQYFGPGTRLTVT.